This T cell receptor (beta chain) was retrieved from a study of blood T cell repertoires in COVID-19. Study at large: COVID-19 samples, acute and convalescent, were from the United States, Italy and Spain. PBMCs, B-cell-depleted T cells, or T cells provided the cDNA or gDNA that made up the material.

The Seattle patients, enrolled during active infection, were followed longitudinally. With 5 bases clipped from V and 1 base from J, the junction kept 12 bases outside the gene matches. CDR1 and CDR2 (germline): MNHNY, SVGAGI (reference sequence). The CDR3 is made up of 17 amino acids. Study processing details: Estimation of nucleated cell counts was performed using reference gene primer amplification. Generated by immunoSEQ multiplex PCR, the TCRdb table keeps only in-frame clones and is missing some. V, J and clone size reflect that table, while D and trimming were determined from the DNA. The sample includes 390,000 or so clones, approximately 87% of them seen just once.

This TCR came from a woman in her twenties or thirties with COVID-19, enrolled during active disease. Sequenced material: peripheral blood. The chain recombines TRBV6-6 with TRBJ2-3; 7 bases align to TRBD2. In nucleotides, the CDR3 is TGTGCCAGCAGTCAGTACGGGAGGAGGCGAGGCACAGATACGCAGTATTTT. Translated, it gives CASSQYGRRRGTDTQYF.